This T cell receptor beta chain was identified in a study of shared clonotypes between healthy human individuals. The method was immunoSEQ multiplex PCR; TCRdb's version includes in-frame clones alone and lacks a portion of them. The profile shows approximately 2.1 million clones, 85% to 95% of them singletons. Germline V gene lookup returns CDR1 SGDLS and CDR2 YYNGEE. The CDR3 contains 14 residues. Trimming took off 4 bases at V and 2 bases at J, with 13 bases between the two ends. In the case of this clone: Its antigen is still unknown.

General study points: Non-shared clonotypes had lower generation probabilities than clonotypes shared by all four sorted-subset donors.

The gene calls are TRBV9 and TRBJ2-7; perhaps TRBD1 as D (6 bases). Sequencing was performed on naive CD4+ T cells from PBMCs. The subset here: CD45RA+ positively selected. This TCR derives from a man in his late teens or twenties in good health. Some clones in this sample may be carry-over from other donors' samples. This CDR3 is CASSPTGLPYEQYF. Written as DNA, the CDR3 is TGTGCCAGCAGCCCGACAGGACTGCCCTACGAGCAGTACTTC. Filled out from reference TRBV9 and TRBJ2-7, the complete variable domain reads DSGVTQTPKHLITATGQRVTLRCSPRSGDLSVYWYQQSLDQGLQFLIQYYNGEERAKGNILERFSAQQFPDLHSELNLSSLELGDSALYFCASSPTGLPYEQYFGPGTRLTVT.